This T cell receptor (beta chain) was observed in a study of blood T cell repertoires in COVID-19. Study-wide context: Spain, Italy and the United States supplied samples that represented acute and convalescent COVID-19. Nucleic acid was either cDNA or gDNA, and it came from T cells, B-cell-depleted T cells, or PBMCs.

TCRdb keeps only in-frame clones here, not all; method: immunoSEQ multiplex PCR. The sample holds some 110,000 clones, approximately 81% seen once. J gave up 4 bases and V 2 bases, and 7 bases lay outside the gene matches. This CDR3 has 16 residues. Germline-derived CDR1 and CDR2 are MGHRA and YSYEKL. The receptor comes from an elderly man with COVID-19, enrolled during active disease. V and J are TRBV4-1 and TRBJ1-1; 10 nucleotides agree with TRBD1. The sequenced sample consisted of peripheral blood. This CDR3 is CASSQPAGQGSTEAFF. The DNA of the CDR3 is TGCGCCAGCAGCCAACCAGCGGGACAGGGGAGCACTGAAGCTTTCTTT.